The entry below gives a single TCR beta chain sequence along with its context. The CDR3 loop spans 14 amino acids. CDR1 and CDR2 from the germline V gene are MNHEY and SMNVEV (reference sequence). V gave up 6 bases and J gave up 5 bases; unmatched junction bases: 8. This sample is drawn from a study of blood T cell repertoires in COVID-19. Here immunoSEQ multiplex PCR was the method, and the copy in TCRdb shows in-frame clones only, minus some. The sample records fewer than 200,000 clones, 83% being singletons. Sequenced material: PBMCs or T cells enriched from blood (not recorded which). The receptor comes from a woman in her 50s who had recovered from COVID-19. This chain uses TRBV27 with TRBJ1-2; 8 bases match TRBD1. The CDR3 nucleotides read TGTGCCAGCAGCCGGGGACAGGTCGGTTATGGCTACACCTTC. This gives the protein CASSRGQVGYGYTF.